What follows describes a single TCR beta chain. The specificity of this receptor is unknown. No qualities accompany the bases; no much larger clone lies one base away. This sample is part of a study of immune characterization of retroperitoneal liposarcoma (dated 2019 in TCRdb). Libraries were constructed by PCR. The instrument given in TCRdb is NextSeq 500. TCRdb trimmed the raw reads at Q25, called clones with MiXCR and kept productive beta chains. Merged by CDR3 protein, the rows form single entries marked with the most common genes and DNA. The sample data list around 11,000 distinct CDR3 sequences, and approximately 35% of these were observed just once. The ten largest clonotypes hold around 25% of the sample. The germline V end is reduced by 8 bases and the J end by 5 bases; junction bases left unmatched: 10. Via the germline V gene, CDR1 is WSHSY and CDR2 SAAADI. Spanning cysteine to phenylalanine, the CDR3 consists of 15 amino acids. Of all the DNA, just the CDR3 is kept, 45 bases in frame from base 1.

The TCR was taken from a male donor with retroperitoneal liposarcoma. Sequencing was done on a sample of tumor tissue. The rearrangement joined TRBV10-2 to TRBJ2-2; 8 nucleotides in the junction match TRBD2. The bases read TGCGCCAGCTCCCCACAGGTAGCGGGGACCGGGGAGCTGTTTTTT. Protein translation: CASSPQVAGTGELFF.